The sequence of this T cell receptor beta chain was determined in a study of beta chain features in type 1 diabetes. Whole-study results and caveats: TCRB CDR3s from Type 1 diabetes patients were moderately but significantly shorter in all four CD4+ subsets. Patients with type 1 diabetes carried fewer insertions and had more deletions at their VDJ junctions.

Once sorted, every population was more than 98% pure. V was shortened by 0 bases and J by 0 bases, with 15 bases between the two germline ends. There are 18 residues in the CDR3. Germline V CDR1 and CDR2: LGHNA, YNFKEQ. The authors reverse transcribed all of the isolated RNA, so sequencing captured expressed TCRB transcripts. Data came from immunoSEQ multiplex PCR; TCRdb stores just in-frame clones and leaves some out. The table records tens of thousands of clones, under 45% of them present only once. Comments on this clone: Its antigen is not known.

The chain uses TRBV4-2 and TRBJ2-1; the D gene is possibly TRBD2 (6 bases). Sequences were obtained from Tregs from blood. The clonotype comes from a man in his thirties or forties with type 1 diabetes. The DNA for the CDR3 is TGTGCCAGCAGCCAAGATCAAGGGAGGTTTGCCTCCTACAATGAGCAGTTCTTC. It codes for CASSQDQGRFASYNEQFF.